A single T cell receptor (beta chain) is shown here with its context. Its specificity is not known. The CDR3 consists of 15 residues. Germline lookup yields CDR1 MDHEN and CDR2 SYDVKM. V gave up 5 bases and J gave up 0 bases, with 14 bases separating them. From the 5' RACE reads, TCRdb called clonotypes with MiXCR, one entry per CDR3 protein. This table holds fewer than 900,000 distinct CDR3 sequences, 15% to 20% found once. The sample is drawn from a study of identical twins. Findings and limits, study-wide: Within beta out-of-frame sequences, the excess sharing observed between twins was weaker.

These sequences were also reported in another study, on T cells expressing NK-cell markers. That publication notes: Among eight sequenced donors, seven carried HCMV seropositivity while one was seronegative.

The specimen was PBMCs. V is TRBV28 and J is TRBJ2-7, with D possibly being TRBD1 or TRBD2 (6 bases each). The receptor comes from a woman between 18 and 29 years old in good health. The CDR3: CASSEPGARSYEQYF. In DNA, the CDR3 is TGTGCCAGCAGTGAGCCGGGGGCCCGCTCCTACGAGCAGTACTTC.